A selection of T cell receptor beta chains follows, all from one sample in a study of patients and donors after allogeneic stem cell transplantation. TCRdb ran MiXCR on the RT-PCR reads and lists one entry per CDR3 protein. This table has roughly 880,000 distinct CDR3 sequences, 18% appearing once. Sequencing was performed on blood, either unsorted or a sorted T cell fraction (not recorded which). These receptors originate from a human donor who was either an allogeneic HSCT recipient or a stem cell or donor lymphocyte infusion donor (not recorded which). It is not recorded whose cells these are; they may come from a transplant donor. Both conserved end residues are part of each CDR3. A D gene is named only where the DNA matches it firmly. Size values are once, few and many counts, or a class for expanded clones, and some rows have none.

TRBJ2-1 | few | 16 | - | TRBV5-1 | TGCGCCAGCAGCTTGGAGAGCGGTACCTCCTACAATGAGCAGTTCTTC | CASSLESGTSYNEQFF
TRBJ1-5 | - | 14 | - | TRBV27 | TGTGCCAGCAGTTTATCTGGGGCGAATCAGCCCCAGCATTTT | CASSLSGANQPQHF
TRBJ1-1 | - | 18 | - | TRBV4-1 | TGCGCCAGCAGCCAAGATAGAATAAGCCACTGGTGGAACACTGAAGCTTTCTTT | CASSQDRISHWWNTEAFF
TRBJ1-2 | - | 15 | - | TRBV6-1 | TGTGCCAGCAGTCTCCCCGGACAGTTGGGATATGGCTACACCTTC | CASSLPGQLGYGYTF
TRBJ2-5 | - | 14 | - | TRBV6-1 | TGTGCCAGCAGTCCTACCTCTAGCGTGGGGACCCAGTACTTC | CASSPTSSVGTQYF
TRBJ1-3 | few | 16 | - | TRBV4-1 | TGCGCCAGCAGCCAACCCGGGATCCCTCCCGGGAACACCATATATTTT | CASSQPGIPPGNTIYF
TRBJ1-5 | - | 15 | TRBD1 | TRBV20-1 | TGCAGTGCTAAACCCTTAACAGGGGGGAGGGGGCCCCAGCATTTT | CSAKPLTGGRGPQHF
TRBJ1-2 | - | 10 | - | TRBV30 | TGTGCCTGCGGGGTGAGGGGCTACACCTTC | CACGVRGYTF
TRBJ1-5 | few | 15 | - | TRBV5-6 | TGTGCCAGCAGCATGGGACATAGGCACGATCAGCCCCAGCATTTT | CASSMGHRHDQPQHF
TRBJ1-1 | - | 16 | - | TRBV5-1 | TGCGCCAGCAGCACCTGGACCGATCATTTGAACACTGAAGCTTTCTTT | CASSTWTDHLNTEAFF
TRBJ2-1 | few | 14 | TRBD2 | TRBV19 | TGTGCCTCCTATAGCGGGGGGGCGTACAATGAGCAGTTCTTC | CASYSGGAYNEQFF
TRBJ1-6 | few | 14 | - | TRBV27 | TGTGCCAGCAAGGTCTTATGGGAATTTTCACCCCTCCACTTT | CASKVLWEFSPLHF
TRBJ2-1 | few | 14 | - | TRBV3-1 | TGTGCCAGCAGCCAAGTCACACTTTTTAATGAGCAGTTCTTC | CASSQVTLFNEQFF
TRBJ2-5 | - | 15 | - | TRBV7-2 | TGTGCCAGCAGCGCGACCGTTAGGGTACAAGAGACCCAGTACTTC | CASSATVRVQETQYF
TRBJ1-4 | few | 14 | - | TRBV4-1 | TGCGCCAGCAGCCCACAGGGTACGGGTGAAAAACTGTTTTTT | CASSPQGTGEKLFF
TRBJ2-7 | - | 15 | - | TRBV11-2 | TGTGCCAGCAGCTTAGCCCGGTACAGCTCCTACGAGCAGTACTTC | CASSLARYSSYEQYF
TRBJ2-1 | few | 14 | TRBD2 | TRBV27 | TGTGCCAGCAGTCGCGGGGGGGCAGACAATGAGCAGTTCTTC | CASSRGGADNEQFF
TRBJ2-2 | many | 14 | - | TRBV25-1 | TGTGCCAGCAGTGATGGACTCTACACCGGGGAGCTGTTTTTT | CASSDGLYTGELFF
TRBJ1-5 | few | 14 | - | TRBV15 | TGTGCCACCAGCATTTCAGGGAGCAATCAGCCCCAGCATTTT | CATSISGSNQPQHF
TRBJ2-7 | - | 12 | - | TRBV20-1 | TGCAGTGCTATTTTTAAGAGGGTCGAGCAGTACTTC | CSAIFKRVEQYF
TRBJ1-1 | - | 14 | TRBD1 | TRBV5-1 | TGCGCCAGCACCATACAGGGGGCAGGGACTGAAGCTTTCTTT | CASTIQGAGTEAFF
TRBJ2-3 | few | 17 | TRBD1 | TRBV6-1 | TGTGCCAGCAGCCCAGGTGCCGGGACAGGGGGCACAGATACGCAGTATTTT | CASSPGAGTGGTDTQYF
TRBJ2-7 | - | 13 | - | TRBV2 | TGTGCCAGCAAGGGAGGGGGCCGCGACGAGCAGTACTTC | CASKGGGRDEQYF
TRBJ2-1 | - | 19 | TRBD2 | TRBV4-3 | TGCGCCAGCAGCCAAGATGGGGGCCTAGCGGGGAACTTCTACAATGAGCAGTTCTTC | CASSQDGGLAGNFYNEQFF
TRBJ1-4 | - | 15 | - | TRBV7-2 | TGTGCCAGCAGCACCAGGGCGACAACTAATGAAAAACTGTTTTTT | CASSTRATTNEKLFF
TRBJ2-5 | - | 15 | TRBD1 | TRBV6-5 | TGTGCCAGCAGTTCGGACAGGGCGGCCTTAGAGACCCAGTACTTC | CASSSDRAALETQYF
TRBJ1-2 | few | 13 | TRBD1 | TRBV7-9 | TGTGCCAGCAGCGCGGACAGGCTCTTGGGCTACACCTTC | CASSADRLLGYTF
TRBJ1-4 | - | 13 | - | TRBV7-2 | TGTGCCAGCAGCGCCAGAGCAGGGGAAAAACTGTTTTTT | CASSARAGEKLFF
TRBJ1-2 | few | 14 | - | TRBV7-2 | TGTGCCAGCAGCTTAGATCCGGGCGGGGACGGCTACACCTTC | CASSLDPGGDGYTF
TRBJ1-4 | few | 14 | TRBD1 | TRBV6-1 | TGTGCCAGCAGGAAGGGGGACAGGGGATCGCGACTGTTTTTT | CASRKGDRGSRLFF
TRBJ2-1 | - | 15 | TRBD2 | TRBV12-3/TRBV12-4 | TGTGCCAGCAGCCGCAGCTGGACTAGCGTCCATGAGCAGTTCTTC | CASSRSWTSVHEQFF
TRBJ1-4 | - | 14 | - | TRBV12-3/TRBV12-4 | TGTGCCAGCAGTCCCTCGGGACCAGGTGAAGAACTGTTTTTT | CASSPSGPGEELFF
TRBJ1-1 | - | 15 | TRBD1 | TRBV6-2/TRBV6-3 | TGTGCCAGCAGGGACCCAACAGGGGGCTGGTCTGAAGCTTTCTTT | CASRDPTGGWSEAFF
TRBJ2-7 | few | 13 | - | TRBV7-2 | TGTGCCAGCAGCTTAGCGTTCACCTACGAGCAGTACTTC | CASSLAFTYEQYF
TRBJ2-3 | few | 15 | - | TRBV20-1 | TGCAGTGCTAGAGACTATTCTATTCGCACAGATACGCAGTATTTT | CSARDYSIRTDTQYF
TRBJ2-2 | - | 12 | - | TRBV20-1 | TGCAGTGCTAGAGGCAGACTCGGGGAGCTGTTTTTT | CSARGRLGELFF
TRBJ1-1 | few | 17 | TRBD1 | TRBV7-2 | TGTGCCAGCAGCCGACAGCACGGGACAGTACCAACGAGGGGAGCTTTCTTT | CASSRQHGTVPTRGAFF
TRBJ2-7 | few | 15 | TRBD2 | TRBV6-5 | TGTGCCAGCAGTTACAAGCGGGGGAGATCCTACGAGCAGTACTTC | CASSYKRGRSYEQYF
TRBJ2-1 | - | 16 | TRBD2 | TRBV7-2 | TGTGCCAGCAGCTTTGTTGCGGGAGGAGCGTACAATGAGCAGTTCTTC | CASSFVAGGAYNEQFF